The text below deals with one T cell receptor beta chain. Its antigen is unknown. The entry originates in a study of cytomegalovirus exposure and HLA in healthy donors. The CDR3 length is 15 residues. Germline CDR1 is MNHNS and CDR2 is SASEGT. Germline trimming cut 8 bases from V and 2 bases from J; bases unmatched to any gene: 6. Overall study results and limits: Later on, an analysis showed TCR association rates differing by HLA locus, with DRB1 the most and HLA-C the fewest.

Both 60 Vbeta primers and 13 Jbeta primers went into the PCR. Some clones are missing from TCRdb's copy, which holds only in-frame ones; the method was immunoSEQ multiplex PCR. The repertoire has under 200,000 clones, approximately 81% of them found once; the top ten carry 1% to 1.5%. Sequenced input: PBMCs. The TCR was taken from a man aged 45-65 years in good health and CMV-seropositive. The rearrangement links TRBV6-1 to TRBJ2-3; TRBD2 agrees at 11 bases. The CDR3 region is CASAPSGRHTDTQYF. The CDR3 nucleotides read TGTGCCAGCGCCCCTAGCGGGAGGCACACAGATACGCAGTATTTT.